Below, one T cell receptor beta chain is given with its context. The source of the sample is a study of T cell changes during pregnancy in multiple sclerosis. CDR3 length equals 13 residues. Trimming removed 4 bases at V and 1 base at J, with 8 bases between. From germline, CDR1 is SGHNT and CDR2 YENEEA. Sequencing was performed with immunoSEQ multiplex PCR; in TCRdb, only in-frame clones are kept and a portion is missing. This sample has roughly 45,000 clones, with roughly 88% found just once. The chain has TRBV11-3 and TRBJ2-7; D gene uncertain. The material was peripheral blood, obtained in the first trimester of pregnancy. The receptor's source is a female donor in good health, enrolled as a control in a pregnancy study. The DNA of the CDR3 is TGTGCCAGCAGCTCCCCAGATTCCTACGAGCAGTACTTC. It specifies CASSSPDSYEQYF.